This TCR beta chain was obtained from a study of graft-versus-host responses after intestinal transplantation (dated by TCRdb to the early 2020s). For the study in its entirety: Multivisceral, liver-intestinal, or isolated intestinal transplants were received by the recipients. Anti-thymocyte globulin induction was given to all recipients, followed by maintenance tacrolimus and steroids for around three years. Graft-versus-host and host-versus-graft alloreactive T cell clones were tracked in the graft, circulation and bone marrow after intestinal transplantation using bulk TCR-beta CDR3 sequencing. To identify alloreactive clones, pre-transplant mixed lymphocyte reaction products were sequenced and then compared with unstimulated pre-transplant donor and recipient T cells. The cohort enrolled 24 intestinal transplant recipients, one of whom was a retransplant, and a few patients without pretransplant specimens were excluded. Donor T cell macrochimerism was defined as a peak of at least 4% donor T cells among recipient peripheral blood mononuclear cells. Instead of going to the commercial service, samples from a few later patients were sequenced in-house on an Illumina MiSeq and processed with MiXCR.

Libraries were built with the immunoSEQ multiplex PCR assay. For most patients, genomic DNA was isolated with the Qiagen DNeasy Blood and Tissue Kit and sent frozen to Adaptive Biotechnologies for TCR sequencing. For most patients, high-throughput TCR-beta CDR3 sequencing of genomic DNA was performed by Adaptive Biotechnologies. On the study's bioinformatics: Adaptive's ImmunoSEQ software was the source of the TCR sequencing data for 18 patients, while three other patients were processed with MiXCR and VDJtools. To correct CD4 versus CD8 sorting errors, any sequence found in both subsets at a frequency ratio below 5:1 was removed. CDR3 nucleotide sequences shared by donor and recipient were removed because the origin of these sequences could not be assigned. To be classed as alloreactive, a clone needed at least 2-fold expansion over unstimulated cells and a minimum CFSE-low frequency of 0.002% (template counts) or 0.001% (read counts). Mappable clones were those detected in sequenced pre-transplant spleen, lymph node, or MLR CFSE-low populations of the donor or recipient. The cumulative frequency of alloreactive clones was calculated as a percentage of all sequences, weighted by copy number. This is the immuneACCESS table as TCRdb keeps it, with only in-frame sequences that have V and J called. A part of the clones is gone; compared with another copy, unresolved V genes explain less than half, and the rest is unexplained. D and trimming were read from the DNA, whereas the V and J calls and clone size are those reported in that table. The sample table records about 15,000 clones; roughly a third of these occur just once. Of the sample, more than 3% falls within the top ten clones.

The study at large found these results: Patients with donor T cell macrochimerism had high GvH to HvG T cell clonal ratios in their allografts. GvH clones were found in recipient bone marrow, and some of the GvH clones appeared earlier in ileal mucosa or blood, which is consistent with an intestinal mucosal origin. Early after transplant, declines in HvG clones were associated with peak levels of circulating GvH clones. Conclusions were limited by the relatively low number and heterogeneity of intestinal transplant patients.

This clone was seen only a few times. No per-base quality is available; no much larger clone lies one base away. Taken with the paper, the label for time point translates to: cells obtained before transplantation from donor or recipient. Mixed lymphocyte reactions plated 200,000 CFSE-labeled pre-transplant responders with 200,000 irradiated violet-dye-labeled stimulators and were cultured for six to seven days. After the mixed lymphocyte reaction, proliferating CD3+CD4+CFSE-low and CD3+CD8+CFSE-low responder cells were FACS-sorted on a BD Influx sorter. Cut back by 0 bases and 3 bases, the V and J ends lie 9 bases apart. According to the germline V gene, CDR1 reads SGHDT and CDR2 reads YYEEEE. The CDR3, cysteine through phenylalanine, is 14 amino acids long. Only the CDR3 part of the read is kept: 42 bases, read in frame from the first base.

The sample consisted of alloreactive CD4+ T cells from a mixed lymphocyte reaction culture, taken before intestinal transplant. The cell subset or site label corresponds to: CFSE-low proliferating T cells sorted from roughly six-day pre-transplant mixed lymphocyte reaction (GvH or HvG direction). This chain joins TRBV5-6 to TRBJ1-2, with the D gene too uncertain to name. This TCR derives from a human patient who received an intestinal transplant. The nucleotide sequence is given as TGTGCCAGCAGCTTGGTCGGGCAGGACTATGGCTACACCTTC. Translation gives CASSLVGQDYGYTF.